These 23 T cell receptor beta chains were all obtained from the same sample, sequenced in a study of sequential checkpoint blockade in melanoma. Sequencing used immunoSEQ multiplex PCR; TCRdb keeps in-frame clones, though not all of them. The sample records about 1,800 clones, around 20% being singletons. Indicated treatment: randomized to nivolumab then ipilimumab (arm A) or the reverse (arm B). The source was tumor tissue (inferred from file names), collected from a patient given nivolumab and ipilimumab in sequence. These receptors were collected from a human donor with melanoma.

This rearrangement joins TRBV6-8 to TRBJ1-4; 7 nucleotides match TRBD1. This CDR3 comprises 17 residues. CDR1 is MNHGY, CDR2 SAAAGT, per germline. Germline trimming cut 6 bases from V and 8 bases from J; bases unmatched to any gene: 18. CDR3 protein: CASRMRQGGIRGEKLFF. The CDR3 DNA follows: TGTGCCAGCAGAATGAGACAGGGAGGAATACGTGGGGAAAAACTGTTTTTT.

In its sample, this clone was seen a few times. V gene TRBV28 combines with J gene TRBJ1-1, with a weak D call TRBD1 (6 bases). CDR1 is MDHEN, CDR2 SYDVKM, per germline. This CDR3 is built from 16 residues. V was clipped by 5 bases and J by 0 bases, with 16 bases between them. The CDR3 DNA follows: TGTGCCAGCAGTCCATCAGGAGCAGGGGTGAACACTGAAGCTTTCTTT. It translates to CASSPSGAGVNTEAFF.

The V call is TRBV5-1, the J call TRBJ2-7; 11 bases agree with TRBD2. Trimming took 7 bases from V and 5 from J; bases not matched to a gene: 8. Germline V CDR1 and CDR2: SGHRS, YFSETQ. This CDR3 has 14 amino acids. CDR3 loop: CASATSGSTDEQYF. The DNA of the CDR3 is TGCGCCAGCGCCACTAGCGGGAGCACCGACGAGCAGTACTTC.

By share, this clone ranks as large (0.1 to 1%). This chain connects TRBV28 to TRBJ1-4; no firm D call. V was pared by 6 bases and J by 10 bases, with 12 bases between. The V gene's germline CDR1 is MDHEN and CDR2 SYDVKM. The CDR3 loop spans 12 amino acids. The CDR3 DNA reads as TGTGCCAGCAGATCAGAGGGCGTAAAACTGTTTTTT. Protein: CASRSEGVKLFF. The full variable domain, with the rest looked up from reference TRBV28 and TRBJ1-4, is DVKVTQSSRYLVKRTGEKVFLECVQDMDHENMFWYRQDPGLGLRLIYFSYDVKMKEKGDIPEGYSVSREKKERFSLILESASTNQTSMYLCASRSEGVKLFFGSGTQLSVL.

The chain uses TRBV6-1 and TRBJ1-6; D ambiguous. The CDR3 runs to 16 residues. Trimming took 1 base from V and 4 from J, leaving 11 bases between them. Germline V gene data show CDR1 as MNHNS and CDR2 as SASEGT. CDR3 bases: TGTGCCAGCAGTGAAGGTGGGTCAGCGTATAATTCACCCCTCCACTTT. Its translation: CASSEGGSAYNSPLHF.

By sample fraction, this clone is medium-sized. The CDR3, as DNA: TGCGCCAGCAGCCAAGGGGCTCCGGCGGTTTCCTACAATGAGCAGTTCTTC. Encoded protein: CASSQGAPAVSYNEQFF. The J gene is TRBJ2-1, the V gene TRBV4-1; no clear D. The CDR3 contains 17 residues. V was cut by 1 base and J by 1 base, with 14 bases left in between. The germline V gene has CDR1 MGHRA and CDR2 YSYEKL.

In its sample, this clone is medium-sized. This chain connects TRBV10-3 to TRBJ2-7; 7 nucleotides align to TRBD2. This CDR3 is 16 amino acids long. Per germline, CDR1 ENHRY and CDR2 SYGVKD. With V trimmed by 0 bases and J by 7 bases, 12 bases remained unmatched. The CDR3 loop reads CAISESSGHPGGEQYF. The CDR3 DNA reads TGTGCCATCAGTGAGTCGAGCGGGCACCCCGGGGGGGAGCAGTACTTC.

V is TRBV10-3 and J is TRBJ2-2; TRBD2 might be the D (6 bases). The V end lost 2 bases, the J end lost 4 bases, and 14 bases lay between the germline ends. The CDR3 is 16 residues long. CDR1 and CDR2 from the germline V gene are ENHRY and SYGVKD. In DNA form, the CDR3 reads TGTGCCATCAGTGAGGGTTGGACTACCACCACCGGGGAGCTGTTTTTT. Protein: CAISEGWTTTTGELFF.

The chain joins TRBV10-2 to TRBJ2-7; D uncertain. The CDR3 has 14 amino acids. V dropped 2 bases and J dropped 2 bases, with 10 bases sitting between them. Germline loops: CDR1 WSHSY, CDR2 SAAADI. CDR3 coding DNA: TGCGCCAGCAGTGAGCTTGCAGGAACCTACGAGCAGTACTTC. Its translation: CASSELAGTYEQYF.

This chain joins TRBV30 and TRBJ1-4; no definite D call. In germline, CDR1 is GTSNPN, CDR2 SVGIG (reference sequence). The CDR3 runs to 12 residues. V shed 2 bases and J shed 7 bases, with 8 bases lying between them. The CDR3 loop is CAWSTGFEKLFF. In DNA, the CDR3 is TGTGCCTGGAGTACCGGGTTTGAAAAACTGTTTTTT. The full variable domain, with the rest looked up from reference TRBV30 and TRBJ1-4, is SQTIHQWPATLVQPVGSPLSLECTVEGTSNPNLYWYRQAAGRGLQLLFYSVGIGQISSEVPQNLSASRPQDRQFILSSKKLLLSDSGFYLCAWSTGFEKLFFGSGTQLSVL.

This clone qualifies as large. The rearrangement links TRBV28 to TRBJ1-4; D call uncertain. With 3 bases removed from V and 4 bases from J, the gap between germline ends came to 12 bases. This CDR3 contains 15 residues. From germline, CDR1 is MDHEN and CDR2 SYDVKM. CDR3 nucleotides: TGTGCCAGCAGTTTTCTGAGTCAGCTTAATGAAAAACTGTTTTTT. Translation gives CASSFLSQLNEKLFF.

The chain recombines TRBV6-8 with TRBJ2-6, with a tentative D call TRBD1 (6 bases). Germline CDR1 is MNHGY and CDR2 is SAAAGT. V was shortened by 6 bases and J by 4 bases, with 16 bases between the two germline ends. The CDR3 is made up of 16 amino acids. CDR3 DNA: TGTGCCAGCAGATCCAGGCCAGGGGACGGGGCCAACGTCCTGACTTTC. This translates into CASRSRPGDGANVLTF.

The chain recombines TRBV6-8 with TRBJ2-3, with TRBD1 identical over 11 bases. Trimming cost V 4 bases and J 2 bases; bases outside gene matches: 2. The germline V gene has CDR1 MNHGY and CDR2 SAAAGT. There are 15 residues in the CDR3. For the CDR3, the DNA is TGTGCCAGCAGTTGGACAGGGGGCGCCACAGATACGCAGTATTTT. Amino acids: CASSWTGGATDTQYF.

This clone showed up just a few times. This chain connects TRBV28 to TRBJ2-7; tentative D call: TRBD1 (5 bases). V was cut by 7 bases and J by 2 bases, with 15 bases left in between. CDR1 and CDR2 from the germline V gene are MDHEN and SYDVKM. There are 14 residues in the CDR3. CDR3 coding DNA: TGTGCCAGCACCCAGGCCGGACACACCTACGAGCAGTACTTC. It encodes CASTQAGHTYEQYF.

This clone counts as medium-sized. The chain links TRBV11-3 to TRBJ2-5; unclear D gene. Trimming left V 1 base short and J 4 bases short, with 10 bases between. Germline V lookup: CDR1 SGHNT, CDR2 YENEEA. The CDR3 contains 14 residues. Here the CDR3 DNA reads TGTGCCAGCAGCTTAGTCGGCCTTACAGAGACCCAGTACTTC. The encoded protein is CASSLVGLTETQYF.

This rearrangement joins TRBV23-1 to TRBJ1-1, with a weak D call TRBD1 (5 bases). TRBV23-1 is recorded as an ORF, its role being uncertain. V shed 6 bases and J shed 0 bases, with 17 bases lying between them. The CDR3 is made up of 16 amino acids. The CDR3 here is CASSQVWEGLNTEAFF. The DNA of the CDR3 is TGCGCCAGCAGCCAAGTGTGGGAGGGGTTGAACACTGAAGCTTTCTTT.

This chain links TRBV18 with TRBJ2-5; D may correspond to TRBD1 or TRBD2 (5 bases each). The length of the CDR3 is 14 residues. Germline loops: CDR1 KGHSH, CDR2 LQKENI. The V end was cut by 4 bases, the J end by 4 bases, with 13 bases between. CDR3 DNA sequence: TGTGCCAGCTCACGTGAGGGGCGGCTAGAGACCCAGTACTTC. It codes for CASSREGRLETQYF.

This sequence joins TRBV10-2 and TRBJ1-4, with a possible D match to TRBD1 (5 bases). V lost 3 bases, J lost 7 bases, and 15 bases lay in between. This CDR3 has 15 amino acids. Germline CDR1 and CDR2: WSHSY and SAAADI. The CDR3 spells CASSDYGGEGEKLFF. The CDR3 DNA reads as TGCGCCAGCAGTGATTATGGAGGGGAAGGTGAAAAACTGTTTTTT.

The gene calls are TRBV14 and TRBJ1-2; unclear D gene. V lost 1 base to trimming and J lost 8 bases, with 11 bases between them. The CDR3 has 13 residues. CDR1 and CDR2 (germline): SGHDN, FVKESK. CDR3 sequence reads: CASSQGRARGYTF. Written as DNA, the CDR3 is TGTGCCAGCAGCCAAGGGAGGGCCCGGGGCTACACCTTC.

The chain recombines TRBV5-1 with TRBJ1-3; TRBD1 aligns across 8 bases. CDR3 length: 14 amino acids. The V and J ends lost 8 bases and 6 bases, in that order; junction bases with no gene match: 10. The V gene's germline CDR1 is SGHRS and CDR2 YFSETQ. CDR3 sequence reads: CASIQGTGENTIYF. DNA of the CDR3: TGCGCCAGTATTCAAGGGACAGGCGAAAACACCATATATTTT. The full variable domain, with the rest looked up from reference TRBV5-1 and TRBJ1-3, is KAGVTQTPRYLIKTRGQQVTLSCSPISGHRSVSWYQQTPGQGLQFLFEYFSETQRNKGNFPGRFSGRQFSNSRSEMNVSTLELGDSALYLCASIQGTGENTIYFGEGSWLTVV.

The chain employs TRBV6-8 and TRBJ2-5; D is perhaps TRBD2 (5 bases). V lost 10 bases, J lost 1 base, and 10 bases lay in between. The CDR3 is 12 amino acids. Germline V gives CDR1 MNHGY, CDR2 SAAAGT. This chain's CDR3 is CAIARGQETQYF. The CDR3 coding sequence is TGTGCCATCGCCCGGGGCCAAGAGACCCAGTACTTC.

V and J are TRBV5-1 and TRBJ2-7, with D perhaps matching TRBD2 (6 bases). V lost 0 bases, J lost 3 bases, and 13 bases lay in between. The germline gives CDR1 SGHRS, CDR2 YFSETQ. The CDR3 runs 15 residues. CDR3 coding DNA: TGCGCCAGCAGCTTGGTCGGGACTGAAGACTACGAGCAGTACTTC. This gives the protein CASSLVGTEDYEQYF.

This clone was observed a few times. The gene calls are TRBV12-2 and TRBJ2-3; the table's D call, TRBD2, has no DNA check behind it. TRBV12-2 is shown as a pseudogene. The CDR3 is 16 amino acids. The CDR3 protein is CASRLEGGGGTDTQYF. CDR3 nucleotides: TGTGCAAGTCGCTTAGAAGGGGGGGGAGGCACAGATACGCAGTATTTT.